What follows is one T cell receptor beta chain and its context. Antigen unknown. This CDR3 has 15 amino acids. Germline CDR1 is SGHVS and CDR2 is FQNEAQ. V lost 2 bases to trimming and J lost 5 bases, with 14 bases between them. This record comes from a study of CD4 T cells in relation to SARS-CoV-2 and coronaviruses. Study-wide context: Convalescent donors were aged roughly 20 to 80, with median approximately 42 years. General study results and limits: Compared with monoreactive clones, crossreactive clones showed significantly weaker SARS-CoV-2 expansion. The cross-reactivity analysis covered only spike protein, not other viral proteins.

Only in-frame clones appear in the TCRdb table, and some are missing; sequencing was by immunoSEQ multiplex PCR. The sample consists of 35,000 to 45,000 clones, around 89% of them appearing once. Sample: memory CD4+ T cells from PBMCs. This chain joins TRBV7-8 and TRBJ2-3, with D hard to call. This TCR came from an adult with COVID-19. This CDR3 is CASSLLGFPQDTQYF. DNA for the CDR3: TGTGCCAGCAGCTTATTGGGATTCCCTCAAGATACGCAGTATTTT.